A selection of T cell receptor beta chains follows, all from one sample in a study of response to subunit inactivated influenza vaccine. TCRdb ran MiXCR on the RT-PCR reads and lists one entry per CDR3 protein. The repertoire holds almost 250,000 distinct CDR3 sequences, with 9.5% to 15% as singletons. This sample comprised non-naive T cells sorted from PBMCs, obtained approximately 15 days before vaccination. These receptors were collected from a man aged 45-65 years who received an inactivated influenza vaccine. Each CDR3 is given with its conserved first and last residue. A D gene is named only where the DNA matches it firmly. Clone size is shown for a subset of rows, as once, few, many or a class of expanded clone.

CDR3nt,CDR3aa,abundance,d_gene,j_gene,v_gene,len
TGTGCCAGCAGCGCCCAACTAGCGGGGGGGCACGAGCAGTACTTC,CASSAQLAGGHEQYF,-,TRBD2,TRBJ2-7,TRBV7-2,15
TGCAGCGTTGCAGCGCAGGGAGGCTCTGAAGCTTTCTTT,CSVAAQGGSEAFF,few,-,TRBJ1-1,TRBV29-1,13
TGCGCCAGCAGCCAAGATATGGCAGACCAAGAGACCCAGTACTTC,CASSQDMADQETQYF,many,-,TRBJ2-5,TRBV4-3,15
TGTGCCAGCAGTGACAGGGTGTTTGTGACAGATACGCAGTATTTT,CASSDRVFVTDTQYF,-,-,TRBJ2-3,TRBV2,15
TGCAGTGCTAGACGAAACTACGAGCAGTACTTC,CSARRNYEQYF,few,-,TRBJ2-7,TRBV20-1,11
TGTGCCAGCAGCCCGCAGGGGAGTAGGTACGAGCAGTACTTC,CASSPQGSRYEQYF,-,-,TRBJ2-7,TRBV5-5,14
TGTGCCAGCAGCTTGGGGGTCGCGACCCAGTACTTC,CASSLGVATQYF,-,-,TRBJ2-5,TRBV7-9,12
TGTGCCAGCAGCTTAGGAGGACAGGGGAACACTGAAGCTTTCTTT,CASSLGGQGNTEAFF,few,TRBD1,TRBJ1-1,TRBV7-8,15
TGTGCCAGCAGTCCCGTACGGACCGTGCAGCCCCAGCATTTT,CASSPVRTVQPQHF,few,-,TRBJ1-5,TRBV12-3/TRBV12-4,14
TGTGCCAGCTGCCTTTGGGGGAATGAGCAGTTCTTC,CASCLWGNEQFF,many,-,TRBJ2-1,TRBV7-9,12
TGCGCCAGCAGCTTGGGTTTCGTCAGTGATACGGGAGCTTTCTTT,CASSLGFVSDTGAFF,many,-,TRBJ1-1,TRBV5-1,15
TGTGCCAGCAGCCAACGAGCAAATGCAGAGACCCAGTACTTC,CASSQRANAETQYF,few,-,TRBJ2-5,TRBV3-1,14
TGCAGCGTTGGTCCCAGGGGTAGTCCAGAGACCCAGTACTTC,CSVGPRGSPETQYF,few,-,TRBJ2-5,TRBV29-1,14
TGCAGTCCGACAGGGGGGCTAAACACTGAAGCTTTCTTT,CSPTGGLNTEAFF,many,TRBD1,TRBJ1-1,TRBV20-1,13
TGCGCCAGCAGCCAAGAGGCGACAGGATCGTACGAGCAGTACTTC,CASSQEATGSYEQYF,many,-,TRBJ2-7,TRBV4-3,15
TGCAGCGTTGGGGCCTACGGCGGTCAGCCCCAGCATTTT,CSVGAYGGQPQHF,few,-,TRBJ1-5,TRBV29-1,13
TGCAGCGTCGGACTGACGGTCCCCGGGGAGCTGTTTTTT,CSVGLTVPGELFF,-,-,TRBJ2-2,TRBV29-1,13
TGCGCCAGCAGCCGCCTTTCCGGTGGGAACACTGAAGCTTTCTTT,CASSRLSGGNTEAFF,many,-,TRBJ1-1,TRBV5-1,15
TGCGCCAGCAGCCTTTTTGGGACGGAAGAGACCCAGTACTTC,CASSLFGTEETQYF,few,-,TRBJ2-5,TRBV5-1,14
TGTGCCAGCAGTTACTCGAGTAGGGGTCGGGCGGAGACCCAGTACTTC,CASSYSSRGRAETQYF,-,-,TRBJ2-5,TRBV6-5,16
TGTGCCAGCAGTGAATTCCAGGACCGAGCCAGAGGCTACACCTTC,CASSEFQDRARGYTF,many,-,TRBJ1-2,TRBV6-1,15
TGTGCCAGCAGTTCCCGGACTGGGTACAATGAGCAGTTCTTC,CASSSRTGYNEQFF,-,-,TRBJ2-1,TRBV12-3/TRBV12-4,14
TGTGCCAGCAGCTTAGCGGCGCCGGGGGGAAATTCACCCCTCCACTTT,CASSLAAPGGNSPLHF,many,-,TRBJ1-6,TRBV7-2,16
TGTGCCAGCAGTTCCCGGGTCCCTGGGAGGGAGACCCAGTACTTC,CASSSRVPGRETQYF,few,-,TRBJ2-5,TRBV28,15
TGTGCCAGCAGCTCGGACAGGGGCTACGAGCAGTACTTC,CASSSDRGYEQYF,-,TRBD1,TRBJ2-7,TRBV7-2,13
TGCAGTGCTAGAGATAAGGGGACTAGCGGAGCCACCGGGGAGCTGTTTTTT,CSARDKGTSGATGELFF,few,TRBD2,TRBJ2-2,TRBV20-1,17
TGCAGTGCTAGAACTGGGACCGGGGCCAACGTCCTGACTTTC,CSARTGTGANVLTF,-,-,TRBJ2-6,TRBV20-1,14
TGCAGCGTTGACGCGGGGAACACCGGGGAGCTGTTTTTT,CSVDAGNTGELFF,-,-,TRBJ2-2,TRBV29-1,13
TGTGCCAGCAGTTCGGGAGAGTGCAACGAGCAGTACTTC,CASSSGECNEQYF,-,-,TRBJ2-7,TRBV12-3/TRBV12-4,13
TGCAGTGCTAGACTCCGAGATACGCAGTATTTT,CSARLRDTQYF,many,-,TRBJ2-3,TRBV20-1,11
TGTGCCTCCAGGGTAGCGGGGGGGACGAAGACCCAGTACTTC,CASRVAGGTKTQYF,-,TRBD2,TRBJ2-5,TRBV2,14
TGTGCCATCAGTAATCGGGGGGCGGAAACCGGGGAGCTGTTTTTT,CAISNRGAETGELFF,many,-,TRBJ2-2,TRBV10-3,15
TGTGCCATCAGTGCCACCGTGGAGACCCAGTACTTC,CAISATVETQYF,-,-,TRBJ2-5,TRBV10-3,12
TGTGCCAGCAGTTACGGGGGCAGGGGGACCTACAATGAGCAGTTCTTC,CASSYGGRGTYNEQFF,few,TRBD1,TRBJ2-1,TRBV6-2/TRBV6-3,16
TGTGCCACCAGCAGAGATCCCGGAGGGAATCAGCCCCAGCATTTT,CATSRDPGGNQPQHF,many,-,TRBJ1-5,TRBV15,15
TGCGCCAGCAGCCAGGGGGGGGGCCGAAGCACAGATACGCAGTATTTT,CASSQGGGRSTDTQYF,-,-,TRBJ2-3,TRBV4-3,16
TGTGCCAGCAGCTTACTGCGCCTTAATGAGCAGTTCTTC,CASSLLRLNEQFF,-,-,TRBJ2-1,TRBV7-2,13
TGCAGCGTTGGGGTCACCCCAGCGAATGGCTACACCTTC,CSVGVTPANGYTF,-,-,TRBJ1-2,TRBV29-1,13
TGTGCCAGCAGTCGACAGCCCTATAATTCACCCCTCCACTTT,CASSRQPYNSPLHF,few,-,TRBJ1-6,TRBV6-1,14
TGTGCCAGCAGCCCTTCTCCTGCGGCAGGCACAGATACGCAGTATTTT,CASSPSPAAGTDTQYF,-,-,TRBJ2-3,TRBV28,16
TGTGCCAGCAACAGTGGACTAGCGGGGTCCAATGAGCAGTTCTTC,CASNSGLAGSNEQFF,-,TRBD2,TRBJ2-1,TRBV6-1,15
TGTGCCACCAGCAGGCAAGGACAGACCTACGAGCAGTACTTC,CATSRQGQTYEQYF,many,-,TRBJ2-7,TRBV15,14
TGTGCCAGCAGCCAAGGAACTAGCGGGGTGAAAAACATTCAGTACTTC,CASSQGTSGVKNIQYF,many,TRBD2,TRBJ2-4,TRBV3-1,16
TGTGCCAGCAGCCTGACTAGCGGGGATTCGGATGAGCAGTTCTTC,CASSLTSGDSDEQFF,-,TRBD2,TRBJ2-1,TRBV6-4,15
TGCAGTGCTAGCGACGCAAGCTCCTACAATGAGCAGTTCTTC,CSASDASSYNEQFF,-,-,TRBJ2-1,TRBV20-1,14
TGTGCCAGCAGGGGGGTGGAGGGGCCAGGAGAGACCCAGTACTTC,CASRGVEGPGETQYF,-,-,TRBJ2-5,TRBV27,15
TGTGCCAGCAGTGAGGGAACCTACGAGCAGTACTTC,CASSEGTYEQYF,-,-,TRBJ2-7,TRBV6-1,12
TGTGCCAGCAGTTCTAGCGGGAGGGCAGTCTACGAGCAGTACTTC,CASSSSGRAVYEQYF,-,TRBD2,TRBJ2-7,TRBV6-2/TRBV6-3,15
TGCGCCAGCAGCTTGGGGTCTAGCGCTGAGACCCAGTACTTC,CASSLGSSAETQYF,many,-,TRBJ2-5,TRBV5-1,14
TGTGCCAGCAGCCAAGTAGGAGCACCCTACGAGCAGTACTTC,CASSQVGAPYEQYF,few,-,TRBJ2-7,TRBV4-2,14
TGCAGTGCTAGCGGGACAGGGGACCGCCAAGAGACCCAGTACTTC,CSASGTGDRQETQYF,few,TRBD1,TRBJ2-5,TRBV20-1,15
TGCAGCGTTTCCCCTGGCAGCACCTACAATGAGCAGTTCTTC,CSVSPGSTYNEQFF,many,-,TRBJ2-1,TRBV29-1,14
TGCGCCAGCAGCCAAGATAAGTACTACGAGCAGTACTTC,CASSQDKYYEQYF,-,-,TRBJ2-7,TRBV4-3,13
TGTGCCAGCAGCCTATCGACCCAAGAGACCCAGTACTTC,CASSLSTQETQYF,once,-,TRBJ2-5,TRBV11-2,13
TGTGCCTGGAGTGTAAGCGGGCCGACATCCTACGAGCAGTACTTC,CAWSVSGPTSYEQYF,many,-,TRBJ2-7,TRBV30,15